This T cell receptor (beta chain) emerged from a study of blood T cell repertoires in COVID-19. The wider study: Material from acute and convalescent COVID-19 was sourced from the United States, Italy and Spain.

Generated by immunoSEQ multiplex PCR, the TCRdb table keeps only in-frame clones and is missing some. The sample carries 180,000 or so clones, over 75% recorded once. The clonotype was recovered from a man between 35 and 55 years old with active or convalescent COVID-19. Sequenced material: peripheral blood.

The CDR3 DNA follows: TGTGCCAGCAGCCAAGTGGGGCAGTCCCTTCCCTATGGCTACACCTTC. This codes for CASSQVGQSLPYGYTF. The gene calls are TRBV3-1 (or the pseudogene TRBV3-2) and TRBJ1-2; perhaps TRBD1 as D (5 bases). Deletions cut 1 base from V and 4 bases from J, with 16 bases between. This CDR3 is built from 16 residues. Germline loops: CDR1 LGHDT, CDR2 YNNKEL (reference sequence).